The clone carrying this TCR beta chain was seen just once. No antigen is known for it. At one end the junction does not follow the germline gene, possibly because of a read error. PCR involved 60 Vbeta and 13 Jbeta primers. Method: immunoSEQ multiplex PCR; TCRdb's copy keeps in-frame clones and lacks some. This sample has roughly 150,000 clones; approximately 84% occur once, and the top ten carry 2.5% to 3%. Germline CDR1 KGHSH, CDR2 LQKENI. This CDR3 spans 13 amino acids. The entry originates in a study of cytomegalovirus exposure and HLA in healthy donors. Study-level findings and limits: The majority of TCR sequences were rare, yet some public TCRs appeared in many donors. Earlier results showed most TCR beta V segments being productive about 87% or about 30% of the time.

This chain connects TRBV18 to TRBJ1-1; 7 bases match TRBD1. This sequence originates from a man between 25 and 39 years old in good health and CMV-seropositive. The sequenced material came from PBMCs. The DNA of the CDR3 is TGTACCAGCTCACCGTTCGACAGGGCTGAAGCTTTCTTT. Translated: CTSSPFDRAEAFF.